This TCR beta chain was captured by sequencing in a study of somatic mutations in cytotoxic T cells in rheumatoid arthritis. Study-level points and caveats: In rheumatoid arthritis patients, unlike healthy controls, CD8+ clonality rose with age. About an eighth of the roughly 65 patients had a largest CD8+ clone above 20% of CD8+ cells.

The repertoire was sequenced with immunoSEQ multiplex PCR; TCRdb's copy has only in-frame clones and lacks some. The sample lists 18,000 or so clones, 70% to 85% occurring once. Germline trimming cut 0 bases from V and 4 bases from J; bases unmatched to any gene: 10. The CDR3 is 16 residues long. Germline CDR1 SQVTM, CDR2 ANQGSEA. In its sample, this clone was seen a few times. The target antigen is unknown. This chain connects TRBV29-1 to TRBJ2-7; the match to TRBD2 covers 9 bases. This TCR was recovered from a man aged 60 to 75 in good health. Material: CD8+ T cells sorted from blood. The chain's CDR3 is CSVEEGVTSGRYEQYF. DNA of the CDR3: TGCAGCGTTGAAGAAGGGGTAACTAGCGGGCGTTACGAGCAGTACTTC.